This T cell receptor beta chain stems from a study of human T cells and chemical hapten exposure. Whole-study results and caveats: Alopecia in the donors means their immune response may deviate from healthy people's.

V lost 10 bases to trimming and J lost 5 bases; unmatched junction nucleotides: 13. CDR1 and CDR2 (germline): ENHRY, SYGVKD. This CDR3 is built from 14 residues. In its sample, this clonotype was seen many times. Its antigen is as yet unknown. Via MiXCR, TCRdb re-called the RACE reads, giving one row per CDR3 protein. The data show around 110,000 distinct CDR3 sequences, with around 10% seen just once and around 1.5% held by the top ten. Time point of the sample: patch test 1, 2 weeks after DPC sensitization. Treatment defined: therapeutic diphenylcyclopropenone sensitization with weekly scalp DPC. The sequence was collected from a woman between 45 and 60 years old with alopecia areata. Some clones in this sample may be carry-over from other donors' samples. V gene TRBV10-3 combines with J gene TRBJ1-1; 7 bases align to TRBD1. The sample consisted of whole blood, taken in connection with sensitization to the hapten diphenylcyclopropenone (DPC). CDR3 coding DNA: TGTGCCAACCTGAACGGGGGCAGGGGGACTGAAGCTTTCTTT. Amino acid sequence: CANLNGGRGTEAFF.